This TCR beta chain came from a study of OX40 agonist ivuxolimab in advanced cancers. For the study at large: Patients with prior anti-PD-1, anti-PD-L1 or anti-CTLA-4 therapy were eligible; about 41% had some.

The length of the CDR3 is 14 residues. Germline V gene data show CDR1 as GTSNPN and CDR2 as SVGIG (reference sequence). J lost 4 bases, V lost 1 base, and 2 bases had no gene match. Study conclusions and caveats: With doses of 0.1-3.0 mg/kg, partial responders showed among the lowest clonal expansion. In CD8+ T cells, expanded clones were on average more numerous than in CD4+.

Concerning this clone itself: Its antigen is unknown.

Assay used: immunoSEQ multiplex PCR; TCRdb lists only in-frame clones, some missing. Of roughly 28,000 clones in the sample, approximately 89% were seen once. Material: CD4+ or CD8+ T cells sorted from blood, obtained in a trial of the OX40 agonist ivuxolimab. The chain joins TRBV30 to TRBJ2-3, with 10 bases fitting TRBD2. This TCR came from an adult with an advanced solid tumor such as melanoma, head and neck, liver or kidney cancer. Here the CDR3 reads CAWSASGGADTQYF. In DNA form, the CDR3 reads TGTGCCTGGAGTGCTAGCGGGGGTGCAGATACGCAGTATTTT.